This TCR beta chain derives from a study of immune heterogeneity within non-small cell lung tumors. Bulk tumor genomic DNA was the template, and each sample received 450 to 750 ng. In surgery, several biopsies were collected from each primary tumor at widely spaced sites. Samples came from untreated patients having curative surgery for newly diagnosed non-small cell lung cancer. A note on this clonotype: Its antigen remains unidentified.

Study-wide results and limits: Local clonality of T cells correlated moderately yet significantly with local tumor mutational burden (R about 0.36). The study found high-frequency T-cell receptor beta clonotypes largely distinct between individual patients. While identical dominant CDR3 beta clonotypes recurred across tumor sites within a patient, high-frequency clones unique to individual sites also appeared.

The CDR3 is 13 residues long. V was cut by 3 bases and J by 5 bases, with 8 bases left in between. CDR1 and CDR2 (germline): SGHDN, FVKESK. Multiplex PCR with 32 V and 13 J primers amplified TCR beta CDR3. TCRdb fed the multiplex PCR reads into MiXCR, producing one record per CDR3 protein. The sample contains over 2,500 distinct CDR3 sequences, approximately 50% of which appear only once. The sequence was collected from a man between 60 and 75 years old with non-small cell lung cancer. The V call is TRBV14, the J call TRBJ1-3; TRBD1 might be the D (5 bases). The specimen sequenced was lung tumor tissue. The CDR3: CASSQDNRNTIYF. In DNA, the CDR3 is TGTGCCAGCAGCCAGGACAACCGAAACACCATATATTTT.